These T cell receptor beta chains were read from a single sample in a study of immune reconstitution after stem cell transplant in scleroderma. TCRdb independently ran MiXCR on the RT-PCR reads; one entry per CDR3 protein. The repertoire holds fewer than 3,000 distinct CDR3 sequences, with less than 8% as singletons. Sample collection occurred before or after autologous hematopoietic stem cell transplantation (not recorded which). The origin of the receptors is a female donor with systemic sclerosis. The CDR3 runs from the conserved cysteine through the conserved F or W. A D gene is named only where the DNA matches it firmly. The size field is filled for only some rows; it gives once, few, many or a size class.

TRBV24-1	medium-sized	TRBD2	TRBJ2-1	CATSPTSGSSFGNEQFF	TGTGCCACCAGTCCGACTAGCGGGAGTAGTTTTGGCAATGAGCAGTTCTTC
TRBV25-1	medium-sized	.	TRBJ1-1	CASSRESEAFF	TGTGCCAGCAGCAGGGAGTCCGAAGCTTTCTTT
TRBV7-7	medium-sized	.	TRBJ2-1	CASSLTRYNEQFF	TGTGCCAGCAGCTTAACCAGATACAATGAGCAGTTCTTC
TRBV27	few	TRBD1	TRBJ2-2	CASLPKETGWGGELFF	TGTGCCAGCCTTCCTAAGGAGACAGGGTGGGGCGGGGAGCTGTTTTTT
TRBV5-1	medium-sized	TRBD1	TRBJ2-7	CASSRDRFSYEQYF	TGCGCCAGCAGCCGGGACAGATTCTCCTACGAGCAGTACTTC
TRBV5-1	few	.	TRBJ2-7	CASSWGDISYEQYF	TGCGCCAGCAGTTGGGGGGACATCTCCTACGAGCAGTACTTC
TRBV6-5	few	.	TRBJ1-3	CASKPGSSGNTIYF	TGTGCCAGCAAGCCGGGGAGCTCTGGAAACACCATATATTTT
TRBV7-3	large	.	TRBJ2-5	CASSPRGTSETQYF	TGTGCCAGCAGCCCCCGTGGAACGTCAGAGACCCAGTACTTC
TRBV20-1	medium-sized	TRBD1	TRBJ1-2	CSARDRQTGNGGYTF	TGCAGTGCTAGAGATCGTCAGACAGGGAATGGTGGCTACACCTTC
TRBV10-2	medium-sized	.	TRBJ2-5	CASMSGEETQYF	TGCGCCAGCATGTCGGGAGAAGAGACCCAGTACTTC
TRBV29-1	.	.	TRBJ1-1	CSVDRPNTEAFF	TGCAGCGTTGACCGTCCGAACACTGAAGCTTTCTTT
TRBV7-2	medium-sized	.	TRBJ2-6	CASSPGAGVDSGANVLTF	TGTGCCAGCAGCCCCGGGGCAGGGGTCGACTCTGGGGCCAACGTCCTGACTTTC
TRBV5-1	few	.	TRBJ1-4	CASSPAGTDEKLFF	TGCGCCAGCAGCCCTGCCGGGACTGATGAAAAACTGTTTTTT
TRBV29-1	.	.	TRBJ2-2	CSVGHSNTGELFF	TGCAGCGTTGGACACTCGAACACCGGGGAGCTGTTTTTT
TRBV18	few	.	TRBJ1-5	CASSPQGGGGTRQPQHF	TGTGCCAGCTCACCACAGGGTGGAGGGGGGACTCGGCAGCCCCAGCATTTT
TRBV11-1	medium-sized	TRBD1	TRBJ1-5	CASSFGDRANQPQHF	TGTGCCAGCAGCTTTGGGGACAGGGCCAATCAGCCCCAGCATTTT
TRBV5-6	few	.	TRBJ2-7	CASSLPRPFSGGIYEQYF	TGTGCCAGCAGCTTGCCCCGACCTTTTTCTGGGGGGATCTACGAGCAGTACTTC
TRBV7-3	.	TRBD1	TRBJ2-1	CASRPTGGGYNEQFF	TGTGCCAGCAGACCTACAGGGGGTGGCTACAATGAGCAGTTCTTC
TRBV18	.	TRBD1	TRBJ2-3	CASSPDRDRGITDTQYF	TGTGCCAGCTCACCGGACCGGGACAGGGGAATCACAGATACGCAGTATTTT
TRBV27	.	.	TRBJ2-3	CASSLGGPLPDTQYF	TGTGCCAGCAGCTTAGGGGGGCCTTTGCCAGATACGCAGTATTTT